Included here is one TCR beta chain sequence, with context. The antigen remains undetermined. Libraries were prepared by immunoSEQ multiplex PCR; TCRdb keeps only in-frame clonotypes and omits some of them. The data show 2,500 to 3,000 clones, over 65% seen once. This sample stems from a study of T cells in pancreatic ductal adenocarcinoma. This CDR3 has 14 residues. Germline CDR1 is SGHTA and CDR2 is FQGTGA. V shed 4 bases and J shed 5 bases, with 14 bases lying between them. Broader study findings: Blood clonality (approximately 0.07) did not differ significantly from tumor (about 0.12). Tumor samples had fewer productive templates and approximately 8-fold fewer unique clonotypes than blood.

Selected pancreatic ductal adenocarcinoma patients had undergone surgery without neoadjuvant therapy. The chain couples TRBV7-3 to TRBJ2-5, with D maybe TRBD2 (6 bases). The source is a human donor with pancreatic ductal adenocarcinoma. Sequencing was done on a sample of pancreatic tumor tissue. CDR3 nucleotide sequence: TGTGCCAGCAGCTCGGGACGGGCGGGGGAGACCCAGTACTTC. This gives the protein CASSSGRAGETQYF. Full variable domain (remainder filled in from reference TRBV7-3 and TRBJ2-5): GAGVSQTPSNKVTEKGKYVELRCDPISGHTALYWYRQSLGQGPEFLIYFQGTGAADDSGLPNDRFFAVRPEGSVSTLKIQRTERGDSAVYLCASSSGRAGETQYFGPGTRLLVL.